This entry lists 5 T cell receptor beta chains sequenced from one sample in a study of T cells in Graves' hyperthyroidism and ophthalmopathy. TCR beta CDR3 regions were amplified from RNA transcripts. The study used the HTBI primer set for a first-round RT-PCR of the TCR CDR3. A single record per CDR3 protein comes from TCRdb applying MiXCR to the multiplex PCR reads. The sample has 300,000 to 400,000 distinct CDR3 sequences, around a sixth seen once. Specimen: blood. All receptors come from a man younger than 35 with Graves' ophthalmopathy.

J is TRBJ1-1 and V is TRBV13, with a weak D call TRBD1 (5 bases). V was cut by 5 bases and J by 2 bases, with 18 bases left in between. The CDR3 consists of 16 residues. CDR1 PRHDT and CDR2 FYEKMQ come from the germline V gene (reference sequence). CDR3 protein: CASSNRLSGGNTEAFF. CDR3 bases: TGTGCCAGCAGCAACAGACTTTCTGGGGGAAACACTGAAGCTTTCTTT.

This chain joins TRBV15 and TRBJ2-1; weak D call: TRBD2 (5 bases). The V end lost 0 bases, the J end lost 12 bases, and 9 bases lay between the germline ends. In germline, CDR1 is LNHNV, CDR2 YYDKDF (reference sequence). The CDR3 sequence is 12 residues long. The CDR3 sequence: CATSRDRDTQFF. CDR3 nucleotide sequence: TGTGCCACCAGCAGAGACCGGGATACGCAGTTCTTC.

This clonotype turned up a few times. V is TRBV20-1 and J is TRBJ1-5; TRBD1 matches at 9 bases. Germline values: CDR1 DFQATT, CDR2 SNEGSKA (reference sequence). J gave up 5 bases and V 6 bases, and 5 bases lay outside the gene matches. There are 13 residues in the CDR3. CDR3 sequence reads: CSAGQGSYQPQHF. CDR3 nucleotide sequence: TGCAGTGCGGGACAGGGATCGTATCAGCCCCAGCATTTT.

This clonotype was seen a single time. V gene TRBV7-3 combines with J gene TRBJ2-1; 8 bases match TRBD1. The V and J ends lost 4 bases and 4 bases, in that order; junction bases with no gene match: 9. The CDR3 spans 16 residues. From germline, CDR1 is SGHTA and CDR2 FQGTGA. CDR3 in DNA: TGTGCCAGCAGCTCGGTGGGGCAGGGGGCTTACAATGAGCAGTTCTTC. This encodes CASSSVGQGAYNEQFF.

The chain carries TRBV7-8 and TRBJ2-7; 13 nucleotides line up with TRBD2. The CDR3 consists of 15 residues. Trimming removed 5 bases from V and 5 bases from J; junction bases left unmatched: 6. Germline CDR1 and CDR2: SGHVS and FQNEAQ. DNA of the CDR3: TGTGCCAGCAGCCCTGGGACTAGCGGGGCCCACGAGCAGTACTTC. Translated, it gives CASSPGTSGAHEQYF.